These 18 T cell receptor beta chains came from one sample sequenced in a study of blood T cell repertoires in COVID-19. Data came from immunoSEQ multiplex PCR; TCRdb stores just in-frame clones and leaves some out. The sample has some 44,000 clones; around 92% are singletons. Sequenced material: peripheral blood. Receptors were obtained from a human donor in a cohort sampled during active COVID-19.

This clone was seen more than once but under ten times. The V and J genes are TRBV4-1 and TRBJ2-3; D gene ambiguous. Germline-derived CDR1 and CDR2 are MGHRA and YSYEKL. The CDR3 is 15 residues long. Trimming stripped 0 bases from V and 5 bases from J, with 12 bases between. The CDR3 nucleotides read TGCGCCAGCAGCCAAGAGAGGCCTACCTTAGATACGCAGTATTTT. It encodes CASSQERPTLDTQYF.

For the CDR3, the DNA is TGTGCCAGCTCACCAATAGGACTAGCGGGAGGCAGCTCCTACAATGAGCAGTTCTTC. Residues: CASSPIGLAGGSSYNEQFF. This chain joins TRBV18 and TRBJ2-1, with 14 bases identical to TRBD2. The CDR3 contains 19 residues. Germline V CDR1 and CDR2: KGHSH, LQKENI. The V and J ends lost 2 bases and 0 bases, in that order; junction bases with no gene match: 6.

This clone was detected only a few times. V usage is TRBV7-9 and J usage is TRBJ1-5; D may be TRBD1 (6 bases). CDR1 is SEHNR and CDR2 is FQNEAQ in the germline V gene (reference sequence). Between the trimmed V and J ends, which lost 1 base and 6 bases, there was a span of 10 bases. CDR3 length: 14 amino acids. The CDR3 nucleotides read TGTGCCAGCAGCTTAGGTCAGGGGAGTCAGCCCCAGCATTTT. It encodes CASSLGQGSQPQHF. The full variable domain, its missing parts supplied by reference TRBV7-9 and TRBJ1-5, is DTGVSQNPRHKITKRGQNVTFRCDPISEHNRLYWYRQTLGQGPEFLTYFQNEAQLEKSRLLSDRFSAERPKGSFSTLEIQRTEQGDSAMYLCASSLGQGSQPQHFGDGTRLSIL.

The rearrangement joins TRBV28 to TRBJ2-5; 8 bases match TRBD1. Germline CDR1 is MDHEN and CDR2 is SYDVKM. The CDR3 consists of 15 residues. With 1 base clipped from V and 2 bases from J, the junction kept 3 bases outside the gene matches. The CDR3 spells CASSLSRQGQETQYF. The CDR3 DNA follows: TGTGCCAGCAGTTTATCTCGACAGGGGCAAGAGACCCAGTACTTC.

The chain joins TRBV6-5 to TRBJ1-2; D may be TRBD1 (6 bases). This CDR3 contains 16 residues. Germline CDR1 MNHEY, CDR2 SVGAGI. V was pared by 4 bases and J by 8 bases, with 23 bases between. CDR3 sequence: CASSSKTTGRVEGYTF. CDR3 bases: TGTGCCAGCAGTTCTAAAACGACAGGACGGGTCGAGGGCTACACCTTC.

V usage is TRBV3-1 (or the pseudogene TRBV3-2) and J usage is TRBJ1-1; the D gene is possibly TRBD1 (5 bases). Trimming stripped 2 bases from V and 3 bases from J, with 13 bases between. Per the germline V gene, CDR1 is LGHDT and CDR2 is YNNKEL (reference sequence). The CDR3 contains 15 residues. CDR3 residues: CASSQMGGTDTEAFF. CDR3 bases: TGTGCCAGCAGCCAAATGGGGGGTACGGACACTGAAGCTTTCTTT.

The chain recombines TRBV7-2 with TRBJ2-1; 7 bases match TRBD2. The germline V gene has CDR1 SGHTA and CDR2 FQGNSA. CDR3 length: 13 residues. V was pared by 1 base and J by 10 bases, with 4 bases of the junction left unmatched. The DNA of the CDR3 is TGTGCCAGCAGCTTAGGGACTAGACGCGAGCAGTTCTTC. The encoded protein is CASSLGTRREQFF.

The V call is TRBV11-2, the J call TRBJ1-5, with 7 bases identical to TRBD1. The CDR3 runs 15 residues. The trim removed 2 bases at V and 4 bases at J, leaving 5 bases unmatched. Germline V gene data show CDR1 as SGHAT and CDR2 as FQNNGV. The CDR3 sequence is CASSLRGQSNQPQHF. CDR3 DNA sequence: TGTGCCAGCAGCTTAAGGGGGCAGAGTAATCAGCCCCAGCATTTT.

V gene TRBV7-6 combines with J gene TRBJ1-1; 10 nucleotides line up with TRBD1. From germline, CDR1 is SGHVS and CDR2 FNYEAQ. The CDR3 spans 18 residues. Trimming removed 4 bases from V and 1 base from J; junction bases left unmatched: 12. CDR3 amino acids: CASSSLPGTGAENTEAFF. The DNA of the CDR3 is TGTGCCAGCAGCTCCCTGCCCGGGACAGGGGCAGAGAACACTGAAGCTTTCTTT.

In this sample, this clone turned up a few times. V and J are TRBV18 and TRBJ2-3; TRBD1 is a possible D gene (7 bases). The V end lost 2 bases, the J end lost 2 bases, and 14 bases lay between the germline ends. This CDR3 is built from 16 residues. Germline V gene data show CDR1 as KGHSH and CDR2 as LQKENI. CDR3 DNA: TGTGCCAGCTCACCAAGGAGGGGGCAGGCCACAGATACGCAGTATTTT. Translated: CASSPRRGQATDTQYF.

The chain links TRBV28 to TRBJ2-1, with 7 bases that match TRBD1. V lost 5 bases, J lost 1 base, and 11 bases stayed unmatched. The V gene's germline CDR1 is MDHEN and CDR2 SYDVKM. The CDR3 length is 17 residues. DNA of the CDR3: TGTGCCAGCAGTAACCCAAGGGACAGCGGTTCCTACAATGAGCAGTTCTTC. This codes for CASSNPRDSGSYNEQFF.

This clone was recorded only once. The chain has TRBV7-3 and TRBJ1-2; D possibly corresponds to TRBD1 (5 bases). CDR1 is SGHTA, CDR2 FQGTGA, per germline. The CDR3 runs 13 residues. Between the trimmed V and J ends, which lost 2 bases and 4 bases, there was a span of 8 bases. Here the CDR3 reads CASSLGGTYGYTF. The CDR3 DNA follows: TGTGCCAGCAGCTTAGGGGGGACCTATGGCTACACCTTC.

This clone showed up just a few times. This chain connects TRBV7-9 to TRBJ2-2; TRBD2 aligns across 7 bases. Trimming took 2 bases from V and 5 from J; bases not matched to a gene: 8. This CDR3 is 16 amino acids long. Germline V CDR1 and CDR2: SEHNR, FQNEAQ (reference sequence). CDR3 residues: CASSLPAGRGTGELFF. The CDR3 nucleotides read TGTGCCAGCAGCTTACCAGCGGGGAGGGGAACCGGGGAGCTGTTTTTT.

This clone was recorded once. The rearrangement uses TRBV3-1 (or the pseudogene TRBV3-2) and TRBJ2-7; 11 bases are a match to TRBD2. Germline loops: CDR1 LGHDT, CDR2 YNNKEL (reference sequence). The CDR3 extends over 17 amino acids. V shed 2 bases and J 6 bases; nucleotides not matched to a gene: 12. The DNA for the CDR3 is TGTGCCAGCAGCCAAACTAGCGGGAGCTTTGTATTACGCGAGCAGTACTTC. Protein sequence: CASSQTSGSFVLREQYF.

V is TRBV4-1 and J is TRBJ2-3; no firm D call. Trimming left V 2 bases short and J 0 bases short, with 9 bases between. Per germline, CDR1 MGHRA and CDR2 YSYEKL. This CDR3 comprises 15 residues. CDR3 sequence reads: CASSQTQRSTDTQYF. DNA for the CDR3: TGCGCCAGCAGCCAAACTCAACGGAGCACAGATACGCAGTATTTT.

This sequence joins TRBV28 and TRBJ1-2; 10 nucleotides match TRBD1. The germline V gene encodes CDR1 MDHEN and CDR2 SYDVKM. This CDR3 has 15 amino acids. Trimming took 4 bases from V and 2 from J; bases not matched to a gene: 4. The CDR3 protein is CASSSRTGGNYGYTF. In DNA form, the CDR3 reads TGTGCCAGCAGTTCGAGGACAGGGGGAAACTATGGCTACACCTTC.

The V and J genes are TRBV7-2 and TRBJ1-5; D might be TRBD1 (6 bases). Germline V gene sequence: CDR1 SGHTA, CDR2 FQGNSA. The CDR3 consists of 18 residues. Trimming took off 4 bases at V and 2 bases at J, with 21 bases between the two ends. CDR3 DNA: TGTGCCAGCAGCTCGGCTTGGGGGGGCGAGAGGGGCAATCAGCCCCAGCATTTT. Translation: CASSSAWGGERGNQPQHF.

The chain links TRBV6-4 to TRBJ1-6, with a weak D call TRBD1 (6 bases). V dropped 5 bases and J dropped 10 bases, with 15 bases sitting between them. CDR1 and CDR2 (germline): MRHNA, SNTAGT. The CDR3 loop spans 14 amino acids. The CDR3 sequence is CASSPTGYRSPLHF. The CDR3 DNA reads as TGTGCCAGCAGTCCCACAGGGTACCGGTCACCCCTCCACTTT.